This TCR beta chain was captured in a study of blood T cell repertoires in COVID-19. Study-wide context: Nucleic acid was either cDNA or gDNA, and it came from T cells, B-cell-depleted T cells, or PBMCs.

Authors' analysis steps: The assay estimated nucleated cells by amplifying reference gene primers. The assay was immunoSEQ multiplex PCR, and TCRdb's table has in-frame clones only and misses some. V, J and clone size derive from that table, while D and trimming were established from the DNA sequence. The sample has over 20,000 clones; approximately 85% are singletons. The sample comprised peripheral blood. This receptor was taken from a human donor with active COVID-19. The donor label of this sample is uncertain.

The CDR3 nucleotides read TGTGCCAGTAGTATGGTATCCAGGAATCCTAACTATGGCTACACCTTC. This codes for CASSMVSRNPNYGYTF. The chain combines TRBV19 with TRBJ1-2; D ambiguous. CDR1 is LNHDA, CDR2 SQIVND, per germline (reference sequence). The V end lost 3 bases, the J end lost 0 bases, and 14 bases lay between the germline ends. The CDR3 consists of 16 residues.